This TCR beta chain appears in the sequencing data of a study of blood T cells in healthy people across ages. Whole-study results and caveats: What prevented conclusive comparison of naive and antigen-experienced cells was that PBMCs were unsorted.

Isolation per sample recovered at least 7 million PBMCs. The CDR3 has 12 amino acids. The V gene lost 8 bases and the J gene lost 5 bases, with 12 bases spanning the gap. Concerning this clonotype itself: Its antigen is not identified.

The use of a sample-barcoded 5' primer and a J-beta primer mix characterized a second PCR of roughly 7 to 11 cycles. From each sample, at least 2.5 million paired-end reads containing CDR3 were obtained. One entry per CDR3 protein, called by TCRdb with MiXCR from the 5' RACE reads. This table holds 650,000 to 700,000 distinct CDR3 sequences, 40% to 65% found once. The V and J genes are TRBV12-3 or TRBV12-4 and TRBJ1-2; D gene ambiguous. The receptor comes from a woman older than 75 in good health. Sequencing was done on a sample of blood. DNA of the CDR3: TGTGCCAGCTCGTTTACCGCTTATGGCTACACCTTC. It is translated as CASSFTAYGYTF.